Reported below is one T cell receptor beta chain. CDR3 length: 16 amino acids. Germline CDR1 LGHNA, CDR2 YNFKEQ. Losses at the gene ends were 1 base for V and 0 bases for J; bases not matched to a gene: 4. TCRdb passed the 5' RACE reads through MiXCR, listing each CDR3 protein once. The data contain around 100,000 distinct CDR3 sequences, 4.5% to 6% of them singletons. This sample was taken from a study of T cells after yellow fever vaccination. The input for sequencing was CD8+ T cells sorted from PBMCs, taken 10 days after the yellow fever booster vaccination. This chain connects TRBV4-2 to TRBJ2-7, with 9 bases identical to TRBD2. The TCR comes from a man younger than 35 who received the YFV17D yellow fever vaccine. The CDR3: CASSQVALAGSYEQYF. Here the CDR3 DNA reads TGTGCCAGCAGCCAAGTCGCACTAGCGGGCTCCTACGAGCAGTACTTC.